This is a list of T cell receptor beta chains from one sample in a study of T cells after yellow fever vaccination. MiXCR, applied by TCRdb to the 5' RACE reads, yields one record per CDR3 protein. This sample has roughly 320,000 distinct CDR3 sequences, with about 10% found just once. The sequencing used CD4+ T cells sorted from PBMCs, collected 45 days after the yellow fever booster vaccination. Source of these receptors: a man between 18 and 35 years old who received the YFV17D yellow fever vaccine. CDR3s include the opening cysteine and the closing phenylalanine or tryptophan. A D gene is named only where the DNA matches it firmly. Clone size is shown for a subset of rows, as once, few, many or a class of expanded clone.

size	V	J	D	DNA	CDR3
-	TRBV5-1	TRBJ2-3	TRBD2	TGCGCCAGCAGCATCTCTCCTAGCGGGGGGGCAGATACGCAGTATTTT	CASSISPSGGADTQYF
many	TRBV6-2/TRBV6-3	TRBJ1-2	-	TGTGCCAGCAGTTACGGAGGTTATGGCTACACCTTC	CASSYGGYGYTF
-	TRBV5-1	TRBJ2-3	TRBD1	TGCGCCAGCAGCTTTGGGACAGGGCGGGATACGCAGTATTTT	CASSFGTGRDTQYF
few	TRBV9	TRBJ2-6	-	TGTGCCAGCAGGAGCTCTGGGGCCAACGTCCTGACTTTC	CASRSSGANVLTF
-	TRBV2	TRBJ2-7	-	TGTGCCAGCCGGGGCCCAACCTACGAGCAGTACTTC	CASRGPTYEQYF
few	TRBV7-6	TRBJ2-5	-	TGTGCCAGCAGCTTAGCGTGGAGGGGTCAAGAGACCCAGTACTTC	CASSLAWRGQETQYF
-	TRBV5-6	TRBJ1-2	-	TGTGCCAGCAGCTTAAGGGTGGAGTATGGCTACACCTTC	CASSLRVEYGYTF
few	TRBV7-3	TRBJ2-6	TRBD1	TGTGCCAGCAGCCGCGCAGGGGGTTCCGGGGCCAACGTCCTGACTTTC	CASSRAGGSGANVLTF
few	TRBV7-9	TRBJ1-4	-	TGTGCCAGCAGCTCGACGGGGGTTGGGGAAAAACTGTTTTTT	CASSSTGVGEKLFF
few	TRBV3-1	TRBJ1-1	-	TGTGCCAGCAGCCAAGGGACGGCTGAAGCTTTCTTT	CASSQGTAEAFF
-	TRBV12-3/TRBV12-4	TRBJ1-1	TRBD1	TGTGCCAGCAGCCAAGGGACAGTGAACACTGAAGCTTTCTTT	CASSQGTVNTEAFF
-	TRBV9	TRBJ2-5	-	TGTGCCAGCAGCGTAGCACAGAGCCAAGAGACCCAGTACTTC	CASSVAQSQETQYF
-	TRBV12-3/TRBV12-4	TRBJ1-2	TRBD1	TGTGCCAGCAGTTTCCGGACAGGAGCTTATGGCTACACCTTC	CASSFRTGAYGYTF
few	TRBV2	TRBJ2-5	-	TGTGCCAGCAGTGAAATCAGCCAAGAGACCCAGTACTTC	CASSEISQETQYF
few	TRBV20-1	TRBJ2-1	TRBD2	TGCAGTGCTACTAGTATAGCGGGGGTTTTGTTGTATGAGCAGTTCTTC	CSATSIAGVLLYEQFF
once	TRBV30	TRBJ1-1	-	TGTGCCTGGAGTGCACAGGAAGAGACTTTCTTT	CAWSAQEETFF
few	TRBV2	TRBJ2-7	-	TGTGCCAGCAGTGCTGGGGACGAGCAGTACTTC	CASSAGDEQYF
-	TRBV4-3	TRBJ1-3	-	TGCGCCAGCAGCCAAGACTCACGGGTTGGAAACACCATATATTTT	CASSQDSRVGNTIYF
few	TRBV12-3/TRBV12-4	TRBJ1-2	-	TGTGCCAGCAGTCAAACGCCTGGGTCTGGCTACACCTTC	CASSQTPGSGYTF
few	TRBV4-2	TRBJ2-3	-	TGTGCCAGCAGCCAGGGGAGATCCCCGGCTAGCACAGATACGCAGTATTTT	CASSQGRSPASTDTQYF
-	TRBV7-2	TRBJ2-7	TRBD2	TGTGCCAGCAGTCGATTACCAGCGGGGGTCTCCTACGAGCAGTACTTC	CASSRLPAGVSYEQYF
few	TRBV7-2	TRBJ1-2	-	TGTGCCAGCAGCGACCCCGTTTTGCGGGGCTACACCTTC	CASSDPVLRGYTF
few	TRBV28	TRBJ1-4	-	TGTGCCAGCAGTCCGTATGAAAAACTGTTTTTT	CASSPYEKLFF
few	TRBV20-1	TRBJ1-5	-	TGCAGTGCAAGGTCCGGGGCGAGGGATCAGCCCCAGCATTTT	CSARSGARDQPQHF
-	TRBV7-2	TRBJ2-4	-	TGTGCCAGCAGCTCCGGACAGCCTCTAGCCAAAAACATTCAGTACTTC	CASSSGQPLAKNIQYF
-	TRBV4-3	TRBJ1-6	-	TGCGCCAGCAGCCCGGGACACTATAATTCACCCCTCCACTTT	CASSPGHYNSPLHF
few	TRBV12-3/TRBV12-4	TRBJ1-2	-	TGTGCCAGCAGCTCAAACCCTGGGGGGCTTCTCTATGGCTACACCTTC	CASSSNPGGLLYGYTF
few	TRBV5-1	TRBJ1-4	TRBD1	TGCGCCAGCAGCCCGAGCGGACAGGGTAATGAAAAACTGTTTTTT	CASSPSGQGNEKLFF
-	TRBV4-3	TRBJ2-3	TRBD2	TGCGCCAGCAGCCCGCGGGAGAGCGATACGCAGTATTTT	CASSPRESDTQYF
-	TRBV12-3/TRBV12-4	TRBJ1-5	TRBD1	TGTGCCAGCAGCCAGAGACAGGGGGACAATCAGCCCCAGCATTTT	CASSQRQGDNQPQHF
-	TRBV30	TRBJ1-1	-	TGTGCCTGGAGTGTTAATTCTGGCAGGGGTGAAGCTTTCTTT	CAWSVNSGRGEAFF
many	TRBV5-1	TRBJ2-3	TRBD1	TGCGCCAGCAGTAGCCCCGGGACAGGGTCAGGAGATACGCAGTATTTT	CASSSPGTGSGDTQYF
few	TRBV7-2	TRBJ2-3	-	TGTGCCAGCAGCTTTCCAGGCGAGAGGACGCAGTATTTT	CASSFPGERTQYF
-	TRBV28	TRBJ1-2	-	TGTGCCAGCAGGGGGAATAGCTATGGCTACACCTTC	CASRGNSYGYTF
few	TRBV15	TRBJ2-5	-	TGTGCCACCAGCAGACTTCTACTCGATCGAGAGACCCAGTACTTC	CATSRLLLDRETQYF
few	TRBV7-3	TRBJ2-3	-	TGTGCCAGCAGCCGGGACTCCCTAAGCACAGATACGCAGTATTTT	CASSRDSLSTDTQYF
-	TRBV6-5	TRBJ1-1	-	TGTGCCGCGGGTCGAGGGGGAGGGTACACTGAAGCTTTCTTT	CAAGRGGGYTEAFF
many	TRBV4-1	TRBJ1-1	TRBD1	TGCGCCAGCAGCCACCCAACCGGGACAGGGTACTATCCCACTGAAGCTTTCTTT	CASSHPTGTGYYPTEAFF
few	TRBV5-1	TRBJ1-1	-	TGCGCCAGCAGCGGGGGGGTCTCGGTGAACACTGAAGCTTTCTTT	CASSGGVSVNTEAFF
few	TRBV12-3/TRBV12-4	TRBJ1-1	-	TGTGCCAGCAGTTTAACGGGTCAGACTGAAGCTTTCTTT	CASSLTGQTEAFF
-	TRBV6-2/TRBV6-3	TRBJ2-2	-	TGTGCCAGCAGTTACGGAGGGACTTTCACCGGGGAGCTGTTTTTT	CASSYGGTFTGELFF
-	TRBV7-9	TRBJ2-3	-	TGTGCCAGCAGCCCCATCAGCACAGATACGCAGTATTTT	CASSPISTDTQYF
-	TRBV4-3	TRBJ1-2	-	TGCGCCAGCAGCCAAGTGAGTTCGCCTTCTAACTATGGCTACACCTTC	CASSQVSSPSNYGYTF
-	TRBV4-2	TRBJ1-2	-	TGTGCCAGCAGCCAAGATATGGGCCAGGGGACCTATGGCTACACCTTC	CASSQDMGQGTYGYTF
-	TRBV20-1	TRBJ2-5	TRBD2	TGCAGTGCTAGATCTAGCGGCCAAGAGACCCAGTACTTC	CSARSSGQETQYF
-	TRBV20-1	TRBJ2-5	TRBD2	TGCAGTGCTAGTGGACTAGCGGGGGGAGAGACCCAGTACTTC	CSASGLAGGETQYF
few	TRBV18	TRBJ2-3	TRBD2	TGTGCCAGCTCATCAGGTGTAGCGGGGGCCACAGATACGCAGTATTTT	CASSSGVAGATDTQYF
few	TRBV7-3	TRBJ1-1	-	TGTGCCAGCAGCTCCTACGGGGGGGTGCAGGAAGCTTTCTTT	CASSSYGGVQEAFF
-	TRBV4-1	TRBJ2-5	TRBD2	TGCGCCAGCAGCCAAGATCGCAAAGTACCGGGACTAGCGGGGGGGGCTAGTCGAGAGACCCAGTACTTC	CASSQDRKVPGLAGGASRETQYF
-	TRBV7-9	TRBJ1-2	TRBD1	TGTGCCAGCGGGGACAGGGATCAAAATGGCTACACCTTC	CASGDRDQNGYTF
many	TRBV7-9	TRBJ1-2	-	TGTGCCAGCAGCTTAGCAGGCAGGGAGAATGGCTACACCTTC	CASSLAGRENGYTF
many	TRBV5-6	TRBJ2-1	TRBD1	TGTGCCAGCAGCCACTTATCATCGGGACAGGGGTTCAGTGAGCAGTTCTTC	CASSHLSSGQGFSEQFF
many	TRBV29-1	TRBJ2-6	-	TGCAGCGTTGAAGTCCAGAACGGGGCCAACGTCCTGACTTTC	CSVEVQNGANVLTF